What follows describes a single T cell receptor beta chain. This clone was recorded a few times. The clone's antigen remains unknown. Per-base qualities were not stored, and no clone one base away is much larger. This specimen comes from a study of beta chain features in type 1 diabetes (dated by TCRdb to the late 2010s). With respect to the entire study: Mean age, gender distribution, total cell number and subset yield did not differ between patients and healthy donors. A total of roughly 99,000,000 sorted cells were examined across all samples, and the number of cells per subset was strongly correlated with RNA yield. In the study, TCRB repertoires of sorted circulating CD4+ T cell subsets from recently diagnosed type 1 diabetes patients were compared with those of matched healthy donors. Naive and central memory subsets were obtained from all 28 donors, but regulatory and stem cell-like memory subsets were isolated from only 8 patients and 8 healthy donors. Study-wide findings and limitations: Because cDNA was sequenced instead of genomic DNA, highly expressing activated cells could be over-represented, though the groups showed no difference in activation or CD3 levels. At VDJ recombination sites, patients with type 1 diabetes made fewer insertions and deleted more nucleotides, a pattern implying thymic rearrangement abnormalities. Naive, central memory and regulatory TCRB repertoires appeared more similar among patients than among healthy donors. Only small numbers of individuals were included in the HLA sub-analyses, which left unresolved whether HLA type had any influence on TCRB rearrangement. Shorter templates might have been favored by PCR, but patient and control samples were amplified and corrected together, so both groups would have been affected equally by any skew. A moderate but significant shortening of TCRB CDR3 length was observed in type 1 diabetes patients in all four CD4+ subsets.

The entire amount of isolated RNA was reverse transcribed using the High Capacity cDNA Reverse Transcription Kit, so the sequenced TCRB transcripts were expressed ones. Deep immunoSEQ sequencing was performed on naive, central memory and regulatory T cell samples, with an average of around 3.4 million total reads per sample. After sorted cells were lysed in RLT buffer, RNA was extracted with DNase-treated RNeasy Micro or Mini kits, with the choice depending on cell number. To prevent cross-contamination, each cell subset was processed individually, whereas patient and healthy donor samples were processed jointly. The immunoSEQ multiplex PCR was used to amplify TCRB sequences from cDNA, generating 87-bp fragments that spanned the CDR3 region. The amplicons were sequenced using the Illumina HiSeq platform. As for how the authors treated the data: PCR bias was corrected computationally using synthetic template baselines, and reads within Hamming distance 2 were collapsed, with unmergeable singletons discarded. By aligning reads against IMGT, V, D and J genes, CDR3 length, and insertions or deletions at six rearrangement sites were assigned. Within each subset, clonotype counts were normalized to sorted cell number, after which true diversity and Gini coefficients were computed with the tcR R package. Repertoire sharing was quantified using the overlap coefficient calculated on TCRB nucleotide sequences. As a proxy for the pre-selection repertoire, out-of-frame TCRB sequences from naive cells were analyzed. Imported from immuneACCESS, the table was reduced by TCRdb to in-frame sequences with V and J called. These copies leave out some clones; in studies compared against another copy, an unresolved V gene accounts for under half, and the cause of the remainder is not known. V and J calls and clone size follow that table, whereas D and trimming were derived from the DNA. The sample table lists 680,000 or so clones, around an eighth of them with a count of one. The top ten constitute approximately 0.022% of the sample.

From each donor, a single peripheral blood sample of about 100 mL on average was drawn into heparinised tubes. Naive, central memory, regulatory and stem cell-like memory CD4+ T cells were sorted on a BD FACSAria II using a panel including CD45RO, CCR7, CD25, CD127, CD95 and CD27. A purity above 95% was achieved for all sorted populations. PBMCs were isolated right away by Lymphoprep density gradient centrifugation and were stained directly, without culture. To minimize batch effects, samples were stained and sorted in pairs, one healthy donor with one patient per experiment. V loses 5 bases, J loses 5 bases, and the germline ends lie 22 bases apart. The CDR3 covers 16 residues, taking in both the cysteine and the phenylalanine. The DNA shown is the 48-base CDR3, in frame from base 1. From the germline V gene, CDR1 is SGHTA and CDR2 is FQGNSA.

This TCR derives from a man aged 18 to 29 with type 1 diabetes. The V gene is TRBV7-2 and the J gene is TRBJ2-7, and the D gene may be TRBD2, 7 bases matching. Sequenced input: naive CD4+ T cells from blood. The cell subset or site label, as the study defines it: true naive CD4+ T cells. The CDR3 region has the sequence CASSPGRGREGDEQYF. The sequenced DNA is TGTGCCAGCAGCCCCGGCAGGGGCAGGGAGGGTGACGAGCAGTACTTC.